The 31 T cell receptor beta chains below all came from one sample that was sequenced in a study of regulatory and conventional T cells in RAG deficiency. The table came from immunoSEQ multiplex PCR; TCRdb's copy has only in-frame clones and leaves some out. Here the sample spans around 37,000 clones, 89% being singletons. The same specimen was also included in a second study, on regulatory T cells. That paper states: The primer mix had 52 TRBV and 13 TRBJ primers.

The sequenced sample was CD8+ T cells sorted from blood. These receptors originate from a human donor in good health.

The chain combines TRBV2 with TRBJ2-2, with TRBD2 as a possible D gene (6 bases). The V end lost 6 bases, the J end lost 1 base, and 12 bases lay between the germline ends. The germline V gene has CDR1 SNHLY and CDR2 FYNNEI. The CDR3 extends over 15 amino acids. The CDR3 is CASRGTVGNTGELFF. CDR3 bases: TGTGCCAGCAGGGGGACTGTGGGGAACACCGGGGAGCTGTTTTTT.

J is TRBJ1-6 and V is TRBV10-1, with a tentative D call TRBD1 (6 bases). CDR1 WNHNN and CDR2 SYGVQD come from the germline V gene (reference sequence). This CDR3 region has 13 residues. V lost 4 bases and J 7 bases, leaving 8 bases between the germline ends. The CDR3 is CASSGDKNSPLHF. The CDR3 coding sequence is TGCGCCAGCAGTGGGGACAAAAATTCACCCCTCCACTTT.

This clone appeared a single time. V gene TRBV5-1 combines with J gene TRBJ1-3, with no clear D. The CDR3 consists of 12 residues. The V and J ends lost 4 bases and 11 bases respectively, with 13 bases between them. Germline V gene data show CDR1 as SGHRS and CDR2 as YFSETQ. The CDR3 bases are TGCGCCAGCAGCCAAGACTTTGCCGCCATATATTTT. This gives the protein CASSQDFAAIYF. The full variable domain, its missing parts supplied by reference TRBV5-1 and TRBJ1-3, is KAGVTQTPRYLIKTRGQQVTLSCSPISGHRSVSWYQQTPGQGLQFLFEYFSETQRNKGNFPGRFSGRQFSNSRSEMNVSTLELGDSALYLCASSQDFAAIYFGEGSWLTVV.

This clone has a single count. The rearrangement joins TRBV28 to TRBJ2-1; D might be TRBD2 (5 bases). The V and J ends lost 1 base and 7 bases respectively, with 5 bases between them. Germline CDR1 MDHEN, CDR2 SYDVKM. This CDR3 has 12 residues. CDR3 in DNA: TGTGCCAGCAGTTTATTAGCGAATGAGCAGTTCTTC. The encoded protein is CASSLLANEQFF.

The V gene is TRBV6-5, the J gene TRBJ1-5; D remains unclear. Germline CDR1 MNHEY, CDR2 SVGAGI. V lost 5 bases and J 4 bases, leaving 15 bases between the germline ends. The CDR3 is 15 amino acids. For the CDR3, the DNA is TGTGCCAGCAGTCGCGACGGAGGAGAAAATCAGCCCCAGCATTTT. It is translated as CASSRDGGENQPQHF.

The chain couples TRBV5-1 to TRBJ2-5; no clear D gene. The V and J ends lost 0 bases and 1 base respectively, with 13 bases between them. The CDR3 extends over 16 amino acids. The germline CDR1 and CDR2 sequences are SGHRS and YFSETQ. CDR3 protein: CASSLDRRTRQETQYF. The CDR3 DNA is TGCGCCAGCAGCTTGGATAGGCGGACCCGCCAAGAGACCCAGTACTTC.

The genes are TRBV18 and TRBJ1-3; D perhaps matches TRBD1 (6 bases). The length of the CDR3 is 16 residues. Deletions cut 2 bases from V and 0 bases from J, with 11 bases between. The germline V gene has CDR1 KGHSH and CDR2 LQKENI. CDR3 protein: CASSPATGFSGNTIYF. CDR3 nucleotide sequence: TGTGCCAGCTCACCAGCGACAGGCTTCTCTGGAAACACCATATATTTT.

V gene TRBV9 combines with J gene TRBJ2-2; no clear D. In germline, CDR1 is SGDLS, CDR2 YYNGEE. Trimming shortened V by 4 bases and J by 1 base, and 8 bases separated the two germline ends. CDR3 size: 14 residues. The CDR3 region is CASSTTVNTGELFF. CDR3 nucleotides: TGTGCCAGCAGCACGACGGTGAACACCGGGGAGCTGTTTTTT.

CDR3 in DNA: TGTGCCAGCAGCTTCCTATATGGCTACACCTTC. It specifies CASSFLYGYTF. V gene TRBV5-4 combines with J gene TRBJ1-2; no firm D call. Trimming took 2 bases from V and 5 from J, leaving 4 bases between them. From germline, CDR1 is SGHNT and CDR2 YYREEE (reference sequence). The CDR3 contains 11 residues.

The chain recombines TRBV28 with TRBJ2-7; 7 bases align to TRBD2. There are 16 residues in the CDR3. The V gene end was trimmed by 3 bases and the J gene end by 0 bases; junction bases not matched to a gene: 8. The germline CDR1 and CDR2 sequences are MDHEN and SYDVKM. CDR3 amino acids: CASSFFGGWASYEQYF. The CDR3 DNA sequence: TGTGCCAGCAGTTTCTTCGGGGGGTGGGCCTCCTACGAGCAGTACTTC.

The CDR3 DNA follows: TGTGCCAGCAGTGCGGAGAACACTGAAGCTTTCTTT. It specifies CASSAENTEAFF. J is TRBJ1-1 and V is TRBV25-1; D gene ambiguous. Germline V gene lookup returns CDR1 MGHDK and CDR2 SYGVNS. V lost 4 bases and J lost 1, with 4 bases in between. The CDR3 has 12 residues.

This chain links TRBV29-1 with TRBJ2-1, with 12 bases lining up with TRBD2. V lost 4 bases to trimming and J lost 1 base; unmatched junction nucleotides: 5. Germline CDR1 SQVTM, CDR2 ANQGSEA. This CDR3 region has 16 residues. The CDR3 DNA is TGCAGCGTTGCCGGACTAGCGGGAACATCCTACAATGAGCAGTTCTTC. Translating gives CSVAGLAGTSYNEQFF.

The rearrangement uses TRBV28 and TRBJ2-7; 7 nucleotides align to TRBD1. This CDR3 is built from 13 residues. Germline CDR1 reads MDHEN; CDR2 reads SYDVKM. V was pared by 8 bases and J by 3 bases, with 7 bases of the junction left unmatched. The CDR3 coding sequence is TGTGCCAGCGGACAGGCCCCCCTCTACGAGCAGTACTTC. Its translation is CASGQAPLYEQYF.

The count of this clone is one. The gene calls are TRBV7-9 and TRBJ1-2, with D possibly TRBD1 on 5 matching bases. Trimming removed 5 bases from V and 2 bases from J, with 12 bases in between. CDR3 length: 14 residues. The germline CDR1 and CDR2 sequences are SEHNR and FQNEAQ (reference sequence). The CDR3: CASSPRTQNYGYTF. In nucleotides, the CDR3 is TGTGCCAGCAGCCCCCGGACACAAAACTATGGCTACACCTTC. Filled out from reference TRBV7-9 and TRBJ1-2, the complete variable domain reads DTGVSQNPRHKITKRGQNVTFRCDPISEHNRLYWYRQTLGQGPEFLTYFQNEAQLEKSRLLSDRFSAERPKGSFSTLEIQRTEQGDSAMYLCASSPRTQNYGYTFGSGTRLTVV.

A few counts support this clone. V is TRBV27 and J is TRBJ1-6; 7 bases line up with TRBD1. Looked up from germline, CDR1 is MNHEY and CDR2 is SMNVEV (reference sequence). The ends lost 4 bases at V and 8 bases at J; junction bases unmatched: 14. The CDR3 extends over 17 amino acids. The CDR3 region has the DNA TGTGCCAGCAGTTACTCGGGGGGTTGGACAGGAGATTCACCCCTCCACTTT. Its translation is CASSYSGGWTGDSPLHF.

This chain connects TRBV9 to TRBJ2-1; a possible D gene is TRBD1 (5 bases). Germline loops: CDR1 SGDLS, CDR2 YYNGEE. The CDR3 is 15 amino acids. Trimming pared 0 bases from V and 6 bases from J, leaving 13 bases between. CDR3 region: CASSVGGGSGNEQFF. The CDR3 DNA is TGTGCCAGCAGCGTAGGGGGCGGATCGGGCAATGAGCAGTTCTTC.

This chain joins TRBV5-6 and TRBJ2-5; D perhaps matches TRBD1 (5 bases). The DNA end is more similar to TRBJ2-7, so the J call may be wrong. Per the germline V gene, CDR1 is SGHDT and CDR2 is YYEEEE. This CDR3 is built from 14 residues. Written as DNA, the CDR3 is TGTGCCAGCAGCTTGGGCGACAGTACCTACGAGCAGTACTTC. Residues: CASSLGDSTYEQYF.

The V and J genes are TRBV5-6 and TRBJ2-3; 11 nucleotides line up with TRBD2. This CDR3 comprises 16 residues. Germline values: CDR1 SGHDT, CDR2 YYEEEE. Trimming took 5 bases from V and 2 from J; bases not matched to a gene: 7. The CDR3 DNA reads as TGTGCCAGCAGAACCGGGACTAGCGGCCTCACAGATACGCAGTATTTT. Translated, it gives CASRTGTSGLTDTQYF.

CDR3 bases: TGTGCCAGCAGTTTGTCAGGACACGGACCCTACGAGCAGTACTTC. This gives the protein CASSLSGHGPYEQYF. The J gene is TRBJ2-7, the V gene TRBV27; TRBD1 might be the D (5 bases). The CDR3 loop spans 15 amino acids. V gave up 3 bases and J gave up 2 bases, with 14 bases separating them. Germline V gene sequence: CDR1 MNHEY, CDR2 SMNVEV (reference sequence).

This sequence joins TRBV4-3 and TRBJ2-5; no clear D gene. CDR1 is LGHNA, CDR2 YSLEER, per germline. The CDR3 runs 14 residues. V lost 0 bases and J lost 3, with 8 bases in between. This chain's CDR3 is CASSQDRAEETQYF. In nucleotides, the CDR3 is TGCGCCAGCAGCCAAGATCGGGCAGAAGAGACCCAGTACTTC.

The chain employs TRBV27 and TRBJ1-1; 7 nucleotides match TRBD1. Unmatched junction bases numbered 10, after V lost 5 bases and J lost 4 bases. This CDR3 has 15 amino acids. The V gene's germline CDR1 is MNHEY and CDR2 SMNVEV (reference sequence). The CDR3 DNA is TGTGCCAGCAGTGCCTACAGGGGAGGGGCCACTGAAGCTTTCTTT. Translated, it gives CASSAYRGGATEAFF.

The CDR3 region is CASSLAGHLNYGYTF. The CDR3 coding sequence is TGTGCCAGCAGCTTAGCGGGACACCTAAACTATGGCTACACCTTC. The chain joins TRBV11-2 to TRBJ1-2, with a weak D call TRBD1 (6 bases). V was pared by 1 base and J by 2 bases, with 11 bases between. The CDR3 runs to 15 residues. Germline assignment: CDR1 SGHAT and CDR2 FQNNGV.

This chain links TRBV21-1 with TRBJ1-5. TRBV21-1 counts as a pseudogene. This CDR3 comprises 20 residues. The CDR3 spells CASSKGAGRLASDSNQPQHF. CDR3 sequence (DNA): TGTGCCAGCAGCAAAGGCGCGGGCAGGTTAGCTTCCGATAGCAATCAGCCCCAGCATTTT.

The chain combines TRBV4-1 with TRBJ2-7; D could derive from TRBD1 or TRBD2 (8 bases each). Trimming left V 3 bases short and J 4 bases short, with 16 bases between. This CDR3 spans 15 amino acids. Germline V gene data show CDR1 as MGHRA and CDR2 as YSYEKL. The CDR3 DNA reads as TGCGCCAGCAGCCACTCAGGGGGCGGGAGGTACGAGCAGTACTTC. Amino acids: CASSHSGGGRYEQYF.

A few counts support this clone. The J gene is TRBJ2-1, the V gene TRBV9, with D perhaps TRBD1 (5 bases). V was clipped by 3 bases and J by 8 bases, with 15 bases between them. This CDR3 is built from 14 residues. Germline-derived CDR1 and CDR2 are SGDLS and YYNGEE. For the CDR3, the DNA is TGTGCCAGCAGCGCTATGGGGCGTGTCGATGAGCAGTTCTTC. Its protein product is CASSAMGRVDEQFF.

The V gene is TRBV7-9, the J gene TRBJ2-3, with D tentatively TRBD1 (6 bases). The CDR3 loop spans 15 amino acids. The germline CDR1 and CDR2 sequences are SEHNR and FQNEAQ (reference sequence). Trimming stripped 5 bases from V and 2 bases from J, with 14 bases between. CDR3 amino acids: CASSPGQTSTDTQYF. In nucleotides, the CDR3 is TGTGCCAGCAGCCCCGGACAGACCTCCACAGATACGCAGTATTTT.

The chain has TRBV6-1 and TRBJ1-1; maybe TRBD1 (6 bases). Per germline, CDR1 MNHNS and CDR2 SASEGT. Trimming left V 1 base short and J 1 base short, with 13 bases between. This CDR3 has 16 amino acids. Here the CDR3 reads CASSEDPTGPNTEAFF. The CDR3 nucleotides are TGTGCCAGCAGTGAAGACCCGACAGGTCCGAACACTGAAGCTTTCTTT.

This chain links TRBV2 with TRBJ2-1; D gene uncertain. CDR1 and CDR2 (germline): SNHLY, FYNNEI. The CDR3 length is 15 residues. V was clipped by 6 bases and J by 2 bases, with 14 bases between them. The CDR3 loop is CASSPAAGAYNEQFF. CDR3 DNA: TGTGCCAGCAGCCCCGCAGCAGGAGCCTACAATGAGCAGTTCTTC.

V is TRBV6-1 and J is TRBJ2-7; 11 bases map to TRBD1. Germline V lookup: CDR1 MNHNS, CDR2 SASEGT. Trimming cost V 3 bases and J 0 bases; bases outside gene matches: 7. The CDR3 is made up of 17 amino acids. The CDR3 region is CASSDLADRGHSYEQYF. In DNA, the CDR3 is TGTGCCAGCAGTGACCTGGCGGACAGGGGGCACTCCTACGAGCAGTACTTC.

J is TRBJ2-1 and V is TRBV5-4; a weak D match, TRBD2 (5 bases). Germline lookup yields CDR1 SGHNT and CDR2 YYREEE (reference sequence). The length of the CDR3 is 15 residues. Trimming left V 0 bases short and J 0 bases short, with 7 bases between. The CDR3 region has the DNA TGTGCCAGCAGCTTGGCGGGGATCTCCTACAATGAGCAGTTCTTC. This encodes CASSLAGISYNEQFF.

The chain recombines TRBV2 with TRBJ2-7; no clear D. CDR1 and CDR2 from the germline V gene are SNHLY and FYNNEI. Between the trimmed V and J ends, which lost 7 bases and 2 bases, there was a span of 18 bases. This CDR3 spans 15 amino acids. CDR3 in amino acids: CASTVWPDAAYEQYF. In DNA, the CDR3 is TGTGCCAGCACCGTTTGGCCTGACGCCGCCTACGAGCAGTACTTC.